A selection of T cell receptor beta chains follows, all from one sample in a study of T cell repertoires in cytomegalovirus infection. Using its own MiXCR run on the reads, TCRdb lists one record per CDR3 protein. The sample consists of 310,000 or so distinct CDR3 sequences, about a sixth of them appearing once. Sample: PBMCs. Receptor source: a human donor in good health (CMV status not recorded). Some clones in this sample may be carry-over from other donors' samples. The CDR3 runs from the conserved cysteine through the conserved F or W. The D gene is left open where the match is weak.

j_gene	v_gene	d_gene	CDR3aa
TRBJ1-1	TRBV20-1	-	CSAEQGTNTEAFF
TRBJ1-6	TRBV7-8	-	CASSLFRTALINSPLHF
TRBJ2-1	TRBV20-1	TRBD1	CSASVTGGRNEQFF
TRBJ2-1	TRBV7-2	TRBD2	CASRRGGGDEQFF
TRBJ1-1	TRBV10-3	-	CATQPTGRANTEAFF
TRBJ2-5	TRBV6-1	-	CASNGQRGETQYF
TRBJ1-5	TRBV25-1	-	CASSADSAAGQPQHF
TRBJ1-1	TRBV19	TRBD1	CASSLGQGYMNTEAFF
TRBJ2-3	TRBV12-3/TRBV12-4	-	CASRLQWGSSTDTQYF
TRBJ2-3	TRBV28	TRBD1	CASSGQDSSTDTQYF
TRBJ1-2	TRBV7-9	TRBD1	CASSSWTGGPYGYTF
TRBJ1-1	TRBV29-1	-	CSVGGPVWTEAFF
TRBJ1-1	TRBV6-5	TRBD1	CASRADRGVATEAFF
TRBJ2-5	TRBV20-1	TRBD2	CSARDVGGLAETQYF
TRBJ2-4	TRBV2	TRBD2	CASSVGGGGAKNIQYF
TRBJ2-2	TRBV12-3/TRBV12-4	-	CASRARRGSNTGELFF
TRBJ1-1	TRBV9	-	CASRPWAPNTEAFF
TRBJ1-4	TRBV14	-	CASSRGLNEKLFF
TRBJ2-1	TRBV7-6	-	CASSRLAVVDEQFF
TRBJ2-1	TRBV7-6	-	CASSQGVGAGANEQFF
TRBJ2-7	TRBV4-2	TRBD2	CASSQDWSGSEQYF
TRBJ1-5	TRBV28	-	CASSLLPPGGRFGNQPQHF
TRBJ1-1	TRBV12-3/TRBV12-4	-	CASSLEGTEAFF
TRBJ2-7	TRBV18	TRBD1	CARPGQGSYEQYF
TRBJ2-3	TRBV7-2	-	CASSLSRTDTQYF